This paragraph covers one T cell receptor beta chain sequence. This sample was included in a study of cytomegalovirus exposure and HLA in healthy donors. In the PCR, 60 Vbeta and 13 Jbeta primers were used. TCRdb keeps only in-frame clones here, not all; method: immunoSEQ multiplex PCR. The data show 150,000 to 200,000 clones, roughly 77% seen once. These donors, healthy bone marrow donors, were studied. Germline CDR1 reads MNHNY; CDR2 reads SVGAGI (reference sequence). Trimming took 4 bases from V and 6 from J, leaving 10 bases between them. The CDR3 loop spans 13 amino acids. The sequence came from a woman aged 45 to 65 in good health and CMV-seronegative. Sequences were obtained from PBMCs. The chain employs TRBV6-6 and TRBJ1-5; no clear D gene. As DNA, the CDR3 is TGTGCCAGCAGTTTGGCTGCCGCTCAGCCCCAGCATTTT. Residues: CASSLAAAQPQHF.